The 13 T cell receptor beta chains presented below share a single source sample, sequenced in a study of neurological immune-mediated disorders. MiXCR, applied by TCRdb to the 5' RACE reads, yields one record per CDR3 protein. The sample lists roughly 50,000 distinct CDR3 sequences, roughly an eighth occurring once. Time point noted: longitudinal time-point 3. The sequenced sample consisted of PBMCs. The source is a male donor with HTLV-1-associated myelopathy (HAM/TSP).

This clonotype was counted many times. The chain carries TRBV4-3 and TRBJ1-4; D remains ambiguous. The CDR3 is made up of 16 amino acids. V lost 0 bases, J lost 8 bases, and 16 bases lay in between. The germline CDR1 and CDR2 sequences are LGHNA and YSLEER. CDR3 in DNA: TGCGCCAGCAGCCAAGACTCCGCGAACGGGTTGGAAAAACTGTTTTTT. Translated, it gives CASSQDSANGLEKLFF.

This clonotype showed up many times. This sequence joins TRBV2 and TRBJ1-1, with D possibly being TRBD1 (6 bases). V gave up 7 bases and J gave up 3 bases, with 12 bases separating them. The V gene's germline CDR1 is SNHLY and CDR2 FYNNEI. The CDR3 consists of 13 residues. CDR3 sequence: CASNKDSYTEAFF. CDR3 in DNA: TGTGCCAGCAATAAGGACAGTTACACTGAAGCTTTCTTT. The variable domain in full, completed from reference TRBV2 and TRBJ1-1, reads EPEVTQTPSHQVTQMGQEVILRCVPISNHLYFYWYRQILGQKVEFLVSFYNNEISEKSEIFDDQFSVERPDGSNFTLKIRSTKLEDSAMYFCASNKDSYTEAFFGQGTRLTVV.

This clonotype was recorded at least ten times. The chain has TRBV11-3 and TRBJ1-1; D is ambiguous. The CDR3 loop spans 14 amino acids. Trimming cost V 0 bases and J 3 bases, with 8 bases left between them. CDR1 is SGHNT, CDR2 YENEEA, per germline. The CDR3 coding sequence is TGTGCCAGCAGCTTAGAGGGCGAATACACTGAAGCTTTCTTT. It specifies CASSLEGEYTEAFF.

This clonotype was recorded at least ten times. This chain connects TRBV15 to TRBJ1-2; possibly TRBD1 for D (6 bases). V was cut by 4 bases and J by 4 bases, with 16 bases left in between. Looked up from germline, CDR1 is LNHNV and CDR2 is YYDKDF (reference sequence). This CDR3 comprises 15 residues. This chain's CDR3 is CATSTDLQGGYGYTF. In nucleotides, the CDR3 is TGTGCCACCAGCACCGACCTACAGGGTGGCTATGGCTACACCTTC.

The table lists this clonotype with many counts. It is likely a read error, because the conserved phenylalanine at the end of the CDR3 is missing. The DNA for the CDR3 is TGTGCCAGCAACCTTCTGACAGGAGGATCACCCCTCCACCTT. This encodes CASNLLTGGSPLHL. The gene calls are TRBV7-2 and TRBJ1-6; D is perhaps TRBD1 (6 bases). The CDR3 is 14 amino acids. The V gene's germline CDR1 is SGHTA and CDR2 FQGNSA. V gave up 7 bases and J gave up 10 bases, with 17 bases separating them.

This clonotype has a count of ten or more. The chain carries TRBV20-1 and TRBJ1-1; possibly TRBD1 for D (5 bases). The CDR3 is 10 residues long. With 5 bases removed from V and 11 bases from J, the gap between germline ends came to 12 bases. Germline assignment: CDR1 DFQATT and CDR2 SNEGSKA (reference sequence). The CDR3: CSAPQVTAFF. CDR3 DNA sequence: TGCAGTGCTCCACAGGTAACGGCTTTCTTT.

This clonotype appeared many times. The rearrangement joins TRBV20-1 to TRBJ2-1, with TRBD2 identical over 11 bases. Germline values: CDR1 DFQATT, CDR2 SNEGSKA (reference sequence). This CDR3 region has 16 residues. The J segment lost 0 bases and the V segment lost 8 bases, leaving 9 bases of the junction unmatched. The CDR3 nucleotides read TGCAGTATAGCGGGGGGGCCTCGGAGCTCCTACAATGAGCAGTTCTTC. Translating gives CSIAGGPRSSYNEQFF.

This clonotype was detected ten times or more. The rearrangement links TRBV20-1 to TRBJ2-7, with D uncertain. The germline gives CDR1 DFQATT, CDR2 SNEGSKA (reference sequence). The CDR3 runs 14 residues. V dropped 2 bases and J dropped 1 base, with 12 bases sitting between them. The CDR3 DNA sequence: TGCAGTGCTAGACAACCCACCGGGTCCTACGAGCAGTACTTC. This translates into CSARQPTGSYEQYF.

This clonotype was detected a few times. The chain combines TRBV19 with TRBJ2-5; D unclear. Germline values: CDR1 LNHDA, CDR2 SQIVND (reference sequence). Trimming took 3 bases from V and 2 from J, leaving 13 bases between them. The CDR3 is made up of 15 amino acids. Written as DNA, the CDR3 is TGTGCCAGTAGTATGGATGGGGTTCCACAAGAGACCCAGTACTTC. Translation gives CASSMDGVPQETQYF.

V and J are TRBV12-3 or TRBV12-4 and TRBJ1-5; D remains unclear. The CDR3 sequence is 14 residues long. The V and J ends lost 7 bases and 4 bases respectively, with 14 bases between them. The CDR3 DNA reads as TGTGCCAGCACAACTCGAGATCCAAATCAGCCCCAGCATTTT. This translates into CASTTRDPNQPQHF.

This clonotype was seen at least ten times. The chain is built from TRBV29-1 and TRBJ2-7; D uncertain. The V end lost 0 bases, the J end lost 9 bases, and 18 bases lay between the germline ends. Looked up from germline, CDR1 is SQVTM and CDR2 is ANQGSEA. The CDR3 is 14 residues long. CDR3 protein: CSVEDGRGARRQYF. The DNA for the CDR3 is TGCAGCGTTGAAGATGGTAGAGGAGCTCGTCGGCAGTACTTC.

This clonotype was detected many times. The chain has TRBV5-1 and TRBJ2-5; TRBD1 might be the D (5 bases). Deletions cut 1 base from V and 6 bases from J, with 10 bases between. The germline V gene has CDR1 SGHRS and CDR2 YFSETQ. The CDR3 length is 13 residues. The CDR3 DNA sequence: TGCGCCAGCAGCTTGTTGTCAGGGCAGACCCAGTACTTC. It specifies CASSLLSGQTQYF.

This clonotype was seen repeatedly, ten times or more. This chain joins TRBV14 and TRBJ2-3, with D possibly being TRBD2 (5 bases). V gave up 2 bases and J gave up 1 base, with 10 bases separating them. Germline loops: CDR1 SGHDN, CDR2 FVKESK. The CDR3 runs to 15 residues. The CDR3 here is CASSQRVRGTDTQYF. The CDR3 DNA reads as TGTGCCAGCAGCCAAAGGGTGCGGGGCACAGATACGCAGTATTTT.